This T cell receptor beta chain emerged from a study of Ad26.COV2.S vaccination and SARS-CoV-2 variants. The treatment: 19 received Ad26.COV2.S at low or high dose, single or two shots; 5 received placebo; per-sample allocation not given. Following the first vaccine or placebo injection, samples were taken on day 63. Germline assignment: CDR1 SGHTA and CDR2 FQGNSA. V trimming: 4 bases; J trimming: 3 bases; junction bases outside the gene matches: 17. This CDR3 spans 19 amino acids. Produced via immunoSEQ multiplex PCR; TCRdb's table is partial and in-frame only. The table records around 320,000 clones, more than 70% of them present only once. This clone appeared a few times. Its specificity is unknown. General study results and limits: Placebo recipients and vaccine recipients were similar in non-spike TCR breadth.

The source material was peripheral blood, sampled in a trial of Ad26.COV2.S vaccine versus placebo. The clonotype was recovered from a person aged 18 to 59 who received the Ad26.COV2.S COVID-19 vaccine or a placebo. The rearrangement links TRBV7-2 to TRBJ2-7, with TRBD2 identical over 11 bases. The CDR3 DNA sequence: TGTGCCAGCAGCTCTCCGAGCGGTCTAGCGGGGGGTAACTACTACGAGCAGTACTTC. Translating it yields CASSSPSGLAGGNYYEQYF.